One sample yielded the 13 T cell receptor beta chains listed below, sequenced in a study of response to subunit inactivated influenza vaccine. TCRdb passed the RT-PCR reads through MiXCR, listing each CDR3 protein once. The table includes hundreds of thousands of distinct CDR3 sequences, 12% to 15% detected once. Here the sequenced sample was PBMCs from blood, taken 14 to 15 days before vaccination. Source of these receptors: a man aged 45 to 65 who received an inactivated influenza vaccine.

This clonotype was found many times. This chain joins TRBV20-1 and TRBJ1-2, with D hard to call. With 3 bases removed from V and 2 bases from J, the gap between germline ends came to 7 bases. CDR3 length: 12 residues. The germline CDR1 and CDR2 sequences are DFQATT and SNEGSKA (reference sequence). The CDR3 loop is CSARAQNYGYTF. CDR3 DNA sequence: TGCAGTGCTAGGGCGCAGAACTATGGCTACACCTTC.

This chain connects TRBV4-3 to TRBJ2-2; D not resolved. The CDR3 has 16 residues. Looked up from germline, CDR1 is LGHNA and CDR2 is YSLEER. The V gene lost 4 bases and the J gene lost 3 bases, with 15 bases spanning the gap. The CDR3 DNA reads TGCGCCAGCAGCCGCGAAGTTTATGGGGACACCGGGGAGCTGTTTTTT. This translates into CASSREVYGDTGELFF.

The chain joins TRBV5-6 to TRBJ2-7; 8 positions match TRBD1. CDR1 is SGHDT, CDR2 YYEEEE, per germline. The V segment lost 0 bases and the J segment 2 bases; nucleotides outside the gene matches: 4. This CDR3 contains 15 residues. The CDR3 DNA sequence: TGTGCCAGCAGCTTGGTGGGACAGGCCACCTACGAGCAGTACTTC. The encoded protein is CASSLVGQATYEQYF.

This clonotype was found a few times. The V and J genes are TRBV7-2 and TRBJ1-5; D is unresolved. V was clipped by 5 bases and J by 0 bases, with 11 bases between them. The length of the CDR3 is 15 residues. Per the germline V gene, CDR1 is SGHTA and CDR2 is FQGNSA. CDR3 in DNA: TGTGCCAGCAGCCCCTTTGCCAATAGCAATCAGCCCCAGCATTTT. Its translation: CASSPFANSNQPQHF.

This clonotype was seen a few times. This chain connects TRBV29-1 to TRBJ1-1, with D unclear. Germline V gives CDR1 SQVTM, CDR2 ANQGSEA. Trimming stripped 0 bases from V and 5 bases from J, with 7 bases between. There are 12 residues in the CDR3. The DNA of the CDR3 is TGCAGCGTTGAAGACTTGGGTACTGAAGCTTTCTTT. Residues: CSVEDLGTEAFF. Full variable domain (rest looked up from reference TRBV29-1 and TRBJ1-1): SAVISQKPSRDICQRGTSLTIQCQVDSQVTMMFWYRQQPGQSLTLIATANQGSEATYESGFVIDKFPISRPNLTFSTLTVSNMSPEDSSIYLCSVEDLGTEAFFGQGTRLTVV.

The CDR3 spells CATSRVSWGTNQPQHF. CDR3 in DNA: TGTGCCACCAGCAGAGTCTCTTGGGGTACCAATCAGCCCCAGCATTTT. This chain links TRBV15 with TRBJ1-5; no firm D call. The CDR3 totals 16 residues. Germline assignment: CDR1 LNHNV and CDR2 YYDKDF (reference sequence). Trimming stripped 1 base from V and 3 bases from J, with 13 bases between.

This chain links TRBV19 with TRBJ1-5; no reliable D call. Germline lookup yields CDR1 LNHDA and CDR2 SQIVND (reference sequence). This CDR3 comprises 13 residues. Trimming removed 5 bases at V and 4 bases at J, with 9 bases between. CDR3 amino acids: CASSRRENQPQHF. CDR3 sequence (DNA): TGTGCCAGTAGTCGGCGGGAAAATCAGCCCCAGCATTTT.

This chain joins TRBV12-3 or TRBV12-4 and TRBJ2-5; TRBD2 agrees at 9 bases. J was trimmed by 2 bases and V by 6 bases; bases with no gene match: 10. The CDR3 loop spans 16 amino acids. Here the CDR3 reads CASSQYPSGVQETQYF. CDR3 coding DNA: TGTGCCAGCAGCCAATATCCTAGCGGGGTACAAGAGACCCAGTACTTC.

This chain links TRBV12-3 or TRBV12-4 with TRBJ1-6, with D possibly matching TRBD1 (6 bases). The CDR3 is made up of 15 amino acids. Deletions cut 7 bases from V and 5 bases from J, with 15 bases between. CDR3 in amino acids: CASTLQGADNSPLHF. The CDR3 DNA sequence: TGTGCCAGCACCTTACAGGGAGCCGATAATTCACCCCTCCACTTT.

This clonotype was seen a few times. The rearrangement links TRBV5-1 to TRBJ2-5, with 8 bases identical to TRBD1. The junction had 16 bases not matched to a gene; V was cut back by 3 bases and J by 6 bases. The germline CDR1 and CDR2 sequences are SGHRS and YFSETQ. This CDR3 region has 17 residues. The CDR3 DNA follows: TGCGCCAGCAGCTGGAATGGCGGGACAGGTTTTGATCAGACCCAGTACTTC. Translated, it gives CASSWNGGTGFDQTQYF.

The chain's CDR3 is CASSDGGSGGKDTQYF. In DNA, the CDR3 is TGCGCCAGCAGTGATGGGGGTAGCGGGGGGAAAGATACGCAGTATTTT. The chain employs TRBV10-1 and TRBJ2-3; TRBD2 aligns across 10 bases. The V gene's germline CDR1 is WNHNN and CDR2 SYGVQD (reference sequence). The CDR3 loop spans 16 amino acids. V shed 3 bases and J 5 bases; nucleotides not matched to a gene: 8.

The rearrangement joins TRBV5-1 to TRBJ2-1; D not certain. The CDR3 sequence is 14 residues long. The germline V gene encodes CDR1 SGHRS and CDR2 YFSETQ. V was cut by 0 bases and J by 6 bases, with 10 bases left in between. The CDR3 sequence: CASSLARGINEQFF. Written as DNA, the CDR3 is TGCGCCAGCAGCTTGGCTCGCGGAATCAATGAGCAGTTCTTC.

This clonotype was seen a few times. The chain couples TRBV6-1 to TRBJ2-7; a possible D gene is TRBD1 (5 bases). The germline V gene encodes CDR1 MNHNS and CDR2 SASEGT. The germline V and J ends were trimmed by 3 bases and 0 bases, with 18 bases remaining between them. The CDR3 extends over 17 amino acids. The CDR3 DNA follows: TGTGCCAGCAGTGAGTTTACTGGTACAGGTTACTCCTACGAGCAGTACTTC. Its translation is CASSEFTGTGYSYEQYF.